Presented here are 19 T cell receptor beta chains from one specimen sequenced in a study of Graves' ophthalmopathy and Graves' hyperthyroidism. TCR beta CDR3 amplification used RNA transcripts. HTBI-primed first-round RT-PCR preceded second-round multiplex PCR. One entry per CDR3 protein results from TCRdb running MiXCR on the multiplex PCR reads. The table has 300,000 to 450,000 distinct CDR3 sequences, roughly 15% seen once. Sequenced: peripheral blood. Receptor source: an adult woman with stable Graves' hyperthyroidism.

At least ten counts were recorded for this clonotype. V is TRBV5-1 and J is TRBJ2-7, with 8 bases identical to TRBD2. The CDR3 has 15 residues. Germline CDR1 and CDR2: SGHRS and YFSETQ. V was clipped by 4 bases and J by 4 bases; unmatched bases: 10. The CDR3 loop is CASSPDGASGYEQYF. CDR3 coding DNA: TGCGCCAGCAGCCCCGATGGGGCTAGCGGGTACGAGCAGTACTTC.

In its sample, this clonotype was seen many times. CDR3 nucleotide sequence: TGTGCCAGCAGTTACTTGAGGGGGACACAGAACACCGGGGAGCTGTTTTTT. This codes for CASSYLRGTQNTGELFF. This chain uses TRBV6-5 with TRBJ2-2, with D perhaps matching TRBD1 (6 bases). Looked up from germline, CDR1 is MNHEY and CDR2 is SVGAGI. V was cut by 1 base and J by 1 base, with 13 bases left in between. The CDR3 spans 17 residues.

There are a few counts of this clonotype. This rearrangement joins TRBV4-1 to TRBJ2-5; a possible D gene is TRBD2 (6 bases). Germline loops: CDR1 MGHRA, CDR2 YSYEKL. V lost 4 bases and J 5 bases, leaving 20 bases between the germline ends. There are 16 residues in the CDR3. The CDR3 nucleotides read TGCGCCAGCAGCCCCTGGACGGAGGGCCCGGGGGAGACCCAGTACTTC. It is translated as CASSPWTEGPGETQYF.

The table lists this clonotype with many counts. The J gene is TRBJ1-5, the V gene TRBV28; perhaps TRBD1 as D (6 bases). The CDR3 loop spans 16 amino acids. Germline CDR1 and CDR2: MDHEN and SYDVKM. V was clipped by 5 bases and J by 9 bases, with 23 bases between them. Here the CDR3 reads CASSRTGTRRRSPQHF. CDR3 bases: TGTGCCAGCAGTCGGACTGGGACAAGGAGGCGGTCGCCCCAGCATTTT.

This clonotype has a count of ten or more. The J gene is TRBJ2-7, the V gene TRBV7-9, with D unclear. Germline assignment: CDR1 SEHNR and CDR2 FQNEAQ (reference sequence). The CDR3 contains 15 residues. V lost 2 bases and J lost 2, with 13 bases in between. CDR3 coding DNA: TGTGCCAGCAGCTTACCCGGCACAGAAACCTACGAGCAGTACTTC. Amino acid sequence: CASSLPGTETYEQYF.

This clonotype was counted many times. The J gene is TRBJ2-7, the V gene TRBV6-1, with 14 nucleotides matching TRBD2. CDR3 length: 17 amino acids. J was trimmed by 4 bases and V by 4 bases; bases with no gene match: 9. Germline V gene data show CDR1 as MNHNS and CDR2 as SASEGT. CDR3 protein: CASSAPGLAGVRYEQYF. The CDR3 bases are TGTGCCAGCAGTGCACCGGGACTAGCGGGAGTTCGGTACGAGCAGTACTTC.

At least ten counts were recorded for this clonotype. This chain joins TRBV6-5 and TRBJ1-1; D not resolved. V was clipped by 2 bases and J by 3 bases, with 10 bases between them. CDR3 length: 14 amino acids. Per germline, CDR1 MNHEY and CDR2 SVGAGI. CDR3 bases: TGTGCCAGCAGTTACCGTCGCGGGGACACTGAAGCTTTCTTT. The encoded protein is CASSYRRGDTEAFF.

This clonotype was picked up many times. This chain links TRBV12-3 or TRBV12-4 with TRBJ2-7; tentatively, D is TRBD2 (6 bases). The CDR3 is made up of 14 amino acids. Trimming took 7 bases from V and 3 from J, leaving 16 bases between them. CDR3 nucleotide sequence: TGTGCCAGCACCCCGGGTAGGGGAGGCTACGAGCAGTACTTC. This sequence encodes CASTPGRGGYEQYF.

This clonotype was seen repeatedly, ten times or more. The gene calls are TRBV28 and TRBJ1-2; 10 bases align to TRBD1. From germline, CDR1 is MDHEN and CDR2 SYDVKM. With 2 bases clipped from V and 8 bases from J, the junction kept 5 bases outside the gene matches. CDR3 size: 14 residues. Here the CDR3 reads CASSLETGGKGYTF. The CDR3 region has the DNA TGTGCCAGCAGTTTAGAGACAGGGGGCAAGGGCTACACCTTC.

This clonotype has a count of ten or more. The chain recombines TRBV27 with TRBJ1-2, with 7 nucleotides matching TRBD1. Germline CDR1 and CDR2: MNHEY and SMNVEV (reference sequence). The CDR3 contains 13 residues. The V segment lost 3 bases and the J segment 8 bases; nucleotides outside the gene matches: 6. Written as DNA, the CDR3 is TGTGCCAGCAGTTTTCCAACAGGGGAAGGCTACACCTTC. Residues: CASSFPTGEGYTF.

The V and J genes are TRBV4-3 and TRBJ2-7; 8 nucleotides agree with TRBD2. This CDR3 region has 17 residues. The germline gives CDR1 LGHNA, CDR2 YSLEER. The V segment lost 1 base and the J segment 0 bases; nucleotides outside the gene matches: 8. CDR3 DNA sequence: TGCGCCAGCAGCCAAGGAGTACTAGCGGAAAGCTCCTACGAGCAGTACTTC. It translates to CASSQGVLAESSYEQYF.

This clonotype was seen ten or more times. This rearrangement joins TRBV28 to TRBJ2-7; TRBD2 agrees at 9 bases. Trimming cost V 1 base and J 6 bases; bases outside gene matches: 13. The CDR3 spans 17 residues. CDR1 and CDR2 (germline): MDHEN, SYDVKM. This chain's CDR3 is CASSLLGREGRLCEQYF. The CDR3 coding sequence is TGTGCCAGCAGTTTATTGGGGCGGGAGGGCCGTCTTTGCGAGCAGTACTTC. The variable domain in full, with the rest retrieved from reference TRBV28 and TRBJ2-7, is DVKVTQSSRYLVKRTGEKVFLECVQDMDHENMFWYRQDPGLGLRLIYFSYDVKMKEKGDIPEGYSVSREKKERFSLILESASTNQTSMYLCASSLLGREGRLCEQYFGPGTRLTVT.

The table lists this clonotype with many counts. The chain recombines TRBV5-1 with TRBJ2-7; a weak D match, TRBD1 (6 bases). The CDR3 spans 16 residues. Trimming shortened V by 0 bases and J by 2 bases, and 15 bases separated the two germline ends. The germline gives CDR1 SGHRS, CDR2 YFSETQ. Written as DNA, the CDR3 is TGCGCCAGCAGCTTGGAATCCTACAGGGCCCCCTACGAGCAGTACTTC. Translation gives CASSLESYRAPYEQYF.

This clonotype appeared many times. The chain recombines TRBV6-5 with TRBJ2-7; 10 bases agree with TRBD2. The V segment lost 7 bases and the J segment 5 bases; nucleotides outside the gene matches: 8. CDR1 is MNHEY, CDR2 SVGAGI, per germline. The CDR3 has 14 residues. The CDR3 region has the DNA TGTGCCAGCACCGCCACCCTAGCGGGGGACGAGCAGTACTTC. This sequence encodes CASTATLAGDEQYF.

This clonotype was seen repeatedly, ten times or more. V is TRBV2 and J is TRBJ2-7, with D perhaps assigned TRBD1 or TRBD2 (6 bases each). Trimming took 6 bases from V and 1 from J, leaving 10 bases between them. The CDR3 has 13 amino acids. Germline V gene data show CDR1 as SNHLY and CDR2 as FYNNEI. DNA for the CDR3: TGTGCCAGCAGAGGGGGGAGGTCCTACGAGCAGTACTTC. Protein: CASRGGRSYEQYF.

Of note for this clonotype: No conserved phenylalanine or tryptophan ends this CDR3, so it is likely a read error. It is unclear where the CDR3 begins or ends on the DNA, so no DNA is shown, and the CDR3 is as TCRdb lists it. The rearrangement uses TRBV6-2 or TRBV6-3 and TRBJ2-2. The CDR3 is 15 residues long, counting both termini. The germline V gene has CDR1 MNHEY and CDR2 SVGEGT. CDR3 loop: CASSYRGTNTGELWL.

This clonotype was recorded many times. J is TRBJ2-7 and V is TRBV20-1; D is unresolved. Germline V gene lookup returns CDR1 DFQATT and CDR2 SNEGSKA (reference sequence). V lost 0 bases to trimming and J lost 7 bases, with 13 bases between them. The CDR3 has 13 residues. The CDR3 loop reads CSARDLAGREQYF. The CDR3 DNA reads TGCAGTGCTAGAGATCTCGCAGGTAGAGAGCAGTACTTC.

This clonotype was counted ten times or more. The chain couples TRBV28 to TRBJ1-5; 8 bases agree with TRBD1. Germline V lookup: CDR1 MDHEN, CDR2 SYDVKM. V was clipped by 8 bases and J by 3 bases; unmatched bases: 3. The CDR3 extends over 13 amino acids. CDR3 coding DNA: TGTGCCAGCCGACAGGGGATCAATCAGCCCCAGCATTTT. It translates to CASRQGINQPQHF.

The count of this clonotype is one. This sequence joins TRBV12-3 or TRBV12-4 and TRBJ1-2; possibly TRBD1 for D (6 bases). There are 15 residues in the CDR3. V lost 2 bases to trimming and J lost 8 bases, with 18 bases between them. The CDR3 nucleotides are TGTGCCAGCAGTTTATTCACCGCAGGGGCGGGAGGCTACACCTTC. It is translated as CASSLFTAGAGGYTF.